These 20 T cell receptor beta chains came from one sample sequenced in a study of T cell responses to AZD1222 COVID-19 vaccine. Clones were read by immunoSEQ multiplex PCR, and TCRdb kept only the in-frame ones, dropping some. Among about 80,000 clones listed, around 93% were seen once. The sample in question was peripheral blood, obtained 28 days after the second AZD1222 dose. Receptors were obtained from an adult who received the AZD1222 COVID-19 vaccine.

Here the CDR3 DNA reads TGTGCCAGCAGCTTAGGTGTGGGAGAGAATGAGCAGTTCTTC. Translation: CASSLGVGENEQFF. The chain has TRBV11-3 and TRBJ2-1; D might be TRBD2 (5 bases). V lost 1 base to trimming and J lost 7 bases, with 11 bases between them. This CDR3 is built from 14 residues. Germline loops: CDR1 SGHNT, CDR2 YENEEA.

The J gene is TRBJ2-1, the V gene TRBV11-2; the match to TRBD2 covers 11 bases. The CDR3 covers 19 residues. The V gene's germline CDR1 is SGHAT and CDR2 FQNNGV. V was pared by 2 bases and J by 7 bases, with 16 bases of the junction left unmatched. CDR3 DNA: TGTGCCAGCAGCTTATCCCCGGGGGGTAGCGGGAGGGCCGGGAATGAGCAGTTCTTC. It encodes CASSLSPGGSGRAGNEQFF.

Only a few counts were recorded for this clone. The chain recombines TRBV4-2 with TRBJ1-4; 8 nucleotides align to TRBD1. The CDR3 covers 15 residues. The germline V gene has CDR1 LGHNA and CDR2 YNFKEQ. With V trimmed by 0 bases and J by 8 bases, 5 bases remained unmatched. The CDR3 sequence: CASSQERTGIEKLFF. In DNA, the CDR3 is TGTGCCAGCAGCCAAGAGCGGACAGGGATCGAAAAACTGTTTTTT.

The chain employs TRBV11-2 and TRBJ2-7; 8 bases match TRBD1. This CDR3 is built from 16 residues. CDR1 and CDR2 from the germline V gene are SGHAT and FQNNGV. V dropped 5 bases and J dropped 3; count of bases not matched to a gene: 12. CDR3 protein: CASSPPSGTGGYEQYF. CDR3 in DNA: TGTGCCAGCAGCCCTCCTTCCGGGACAGGAGGCTACGAGCAGTACTTC. The full variable domain, its missing parts supplied by reference TRBV11-2 and TRBJ2-7, is EAGVAQSPRYKIIEKRQSVAFWCNPISGHATLYWYQQILGQGPKLLIQFQNNGVVDDSQLPKDRFSAERLKGVDSTLKIQPAKLEDSAVYLCASSPPSGTGGYEQYFGPGTRLTVT.

The V and J genes are TRBV28 and TRBJ1-2, with D possibly matching TRBD1 (5 bases). Germline assignment: CDR1 MDHEN and CDR2 SYDVKM. Trimming stripped 8 bases from V and 8 bases from J, with 21 bases between. This CDR3 has 14 amino acids. The DNA for the CDR3 is TGTGCCAGCGGCCAAGGGGATCCGGGCCGGGGCTACACCTTC. Translated, it gives CASGQGDPGRGYTF.

This rearrangement joins TRBV10-2 to TRBJ2-1; 8 bases map to TRBD2. CDR3 length: 16 amino acids. Germline-derived CDR1 and CDR2 are WSHSY and SAAADI. V dropped 0 bases and J dropped 9; count of bases not matched to a gene: 10. The CDR3 coding sequence is TGCGCCAGCAGTGAGTCGGGTAGCGGGGTCCGTGGTGAGCAGTTCTTC. Residues: CASSESGSGVRGEQFF.

The chain combines TRBV5-1 with TRBJ1-2; D is unclear. In germline, CDR1 is SGHRS, CDR2 YFSETQ. V was shortened by 5 bases and J by 0 bases, with 11 bases between the two germline ends. The CDR3 is 14 amino acids. The CDR3 nucleotides are TGCGCCAGCAGTGGTCACACAGCTAACTATGGCTACACCTTC. It yields the protein CASSGHTANYGYTF.

This rearrangement joins TRBV30 to TRBJ1-1; tentatively, D is TRBD1 (5 bases). Germline loops: CDR1 GTSNPN, CDR2 SVGIG (reference sequence). This CDR3 spans 14 amino acids. Trimming left V 4 bases short and J 2 bases short, with 14 bases between. This CDR3 is CAWKRAGTNTEAFF. The CDR3 DNA follows: TGTGCCTGGAAGCGTGCCGGGACCAACACTGAAGCTTTCTTT.

The J gene is TRBJ2-6, the V gene TRBV29-1, with D possibly matching TRBD1 (6 bases). The CDR3 has 16 amino acids. The germline gives CDR1 SQVTM, CDR2 ANQGSEA. V dropped 5 bases and J dropped 0 bases, with 14 bases sitting between them. CDR3 bases: TGCAGCGTTATCAGGGGTTCTACCTCTGGGGCCAACGTCCTGACTTTC. Translated, it gives CSVIRGSTSGANVLTF.

The sample holds one count of this clone. The V gene is TRBV6-5, the J gene TRBJ2-2; the match to TRBD1 covers 9 bases. V was clipped by 7 bases and J by 5 bases; unmatched bases: 5. This CDR3 has 14 residues. CDR1 and CDR2 from the germline V gene are MNHEY and SVGAGI. The CDR3 sequence: CASNWDRETGELFF. The CDR3 coding sequence is TGTGCCAGCAACTGGGACAGGGAAACCGGGGAGCTGTTTTTT.

The chain uses TRBV19 and TRBJ2-5; D may be TRBD1 (6 bases). The CDR3 contains 15 residues. V lost 8 bases, J lost 1 base, and 17 bases lay in between. Germline V gene lookup returns CDR1 LNHDA and CDR2 SQIVND (reference sequence). The CDR3 spells CASRRRGGSQETQYF. In DNA form, the CDR3 reads TGTGCCAGTCGCCGGAGAGGGGGTAGCCAAGAGACCCAGTACTTC.

This chain uses TRBV9 with TRBJ2-2; D unclear. V shed 1 base and J shed 4 bases, with 8 bases lying between them. The CDR3 covers 14 residues. Germline CDR1 and CDR2: SGDLS and YYNGEE. The CDR3: CASSVTGSTGELFF. In DNA form, the CDR3 reads TGTGCCAGCAGCGTAACGGGTTCCACCGGGGAGCTGTTTTTT.

V gene TRBV5-4 combines with J gene TRBJ2-7, with 8 bases fitting TRBD1. Germline V gives CDR1 SGHNT, CDR2 YYREEE (reference sequence). V was clipped by 3 bases and J by 2 bases; unmatched bases: 4. The CDR3 has 14 residues. The CDR3 reads CASSSEDRAYEQYF. As DNA, the CDR3 is TGTGCCAGCAGCTCGGAGGACAGGGCCTACGAGCAGTACTTC. Filled out from reference TRBV5-4 and TRBJ2-7, the complete variable domain reads ETGVTQSPTHLIKTRGQQVTLRCSSQSGHNTVSWYQQALGQGPQFIFQYYREEENGRGNFPPRFSGLQFPNYSSELNVNALELDDSALYLCASSSEDRAYEQYFGPGTRLTVT.

This chain joins TRBV4-3 and TRBJ2-1; D remains ambiguous. Deletions cut 1 base from V and 5 bases from J, with 9 bases between. CDR1 is LGHNA, CDR2 YSLEER, per germline. The CDR3 extends over 14 amino acids. This CDR3 reads CASSQVTTNNEQFF. CDR3 nucleotide sequence: TGCGCCAGCAGCCAAGTCACTACAAACAATGAGCAGTTCTTC.

This clone came up a few times. In nucleotides, the CDR3 is TGTGCCAGCAGCGCCGGGACTAGCGTGATCGAGACCCAGTACTTC. It codes for CASSAGTSVIETQYF. The chain carries TRBV9 and TRBJ2-5, with TRBD2 matching over 10 bases. The CDR3 length is 15 residues. The ends lost 3 bases at V and 5 bases at J; junction bases unmatched: 7. Germline assignment: CDR1 SGDLS and CDR2 YYNGEE.

This chain links TRBV6-5 with TRBJ1-2; the D gene is possibly TRBD1 (5 bases). Trimming cost V 7 bases and J 8 bases, with 14 bases left between them. The CDR3 has 12 amino acids. Germline CDR1 MNHEY, CDR2 SVGAGI. The CDR3 region is CASNQGGSGYTF. The CDR3 nucleotides are TGTGCCAGCAATCAGGGAGGTAGCGGCTACACCTTC.

The V gene is TRBV19, the J gene TRBJ2-3, with 16 bases identical to TRBD2. CDR3 length: 21 amino acids. Trimming cost V 2 bases and J 2 bases; bases outside gene matches: 13. Per the germline V gene, CDR1 is LNHDA and CDR2 is SQIVND (reference sequence). The CDR3 region has the DNA TGTGCCAGTAGTATACCCCAGTCCGGGACTAGCGGGAGGGCAACCACAGATACGCAGTATTTT. Its translation: CASSIPQSGTSGRATTDTQYF.

The chain carries TRBV5-5 and TRBJ1-1; D possibly corresponds to TRBD1 (5 bases). Trimming shortened V by 0 bases and J by 0 bases, and 9 bases separated the two germline ends. Germline V gives CDR1 SGHKS, CDR2 YYEKEE (reference sequence). The CDR3 consists of 15 residues. CDR3 region: CASSLGPTVNTEAFF. The CDR3 DNA reads as TGTGCCAGCAGCTTGGGCCCGACAGTGAACACTGAAGCTTTCTTT.

The rearrangement links TRBV11-2 to TRBJ1-1, with D uncertain. The CDR3 is made up of 14 amino acids. In germline, CDR1 is SGHAT, CDR2 FQNNGV. Trimming pared 5 bases from V and 4 bases from J, leaving 14 bases between. CDR3 coding DNA: TGTGCCAGCAGCGCCCCCCAGGAGGCCACTGAAGCTTTCTTT. Its translation: CASSAPQEATEAFF.

J is TRBJ2-7 and V is TRBV5-1; D might be TRBD2 (5 bases). V gave up 1 base and J gave up 2 bases, with 16 bases separating them. In germline, CDR1 is SGHRS, CDR2 YFSETQ. This CDR3 spans 16 amino acids. The CDR3 region has the DNA TGCGCCAGCAGCTTGTTGCCTTCTAACGGGGCCTACGAGCAGTACTTC. Translated: CASSLLPSNGAYEQYF.